The 31 T cell receptor beta chains in this list originate from one sample, sequenced in a study of beta chain features in type 1 diabetes. Study observations and caveats: TCRB CDR3s were moderately but significantly shorter in Type 1 diabetes patients in all four CD4+ subsets.

Sequencing targeted expressed TCRB transcripts, as all isolated RNA had been reverse transcribed. The method was immunoSEQ multiplex PCR; TCRdb's version includes in-frame clones alone and lacks a portion of them. The profile shows hundreds of thousands of clones, around 9.9% of them singletons. These receptors have no known antigen. Input material: naive CD4+ T cells from blood. The source is a man between 25 and 39 years old with type 1 diabetes.

This clone was seen a handful of times. The chain links TRBV28 to TRBJ2-3; D is ambiguous. The germline V gene encodes CDR1 MDHEN and CDR2 SYDVKM. The CDR3 totals 12 residues. V lost 5 bases and J lost 4, with 7 bases in between. The CDR3 is CASSQNPDTQYF. CDR3 nucleotides: TGTGCCAGCAGTCAGAATCCAGATACGCAGTATTTT.

V and J are TRBV5-1 and TRBJ2-2; D perhaps matches TRBD2 (5 bases). The CDR3 has 14 residues. Trimming removed 6 bases from V and 4 bases from J, with 13 bases in between. Germline V gene sequence: CDR1 SGHRS, CDR2 YFSETQ. The CDR3 reads CASTQNGGTGELFF. The CDR3 DNA sequence: TGCGCCAGCACGCAGAACGGAGGCACCGGGGAGCTGTTTTTT.

This clone turned up a few times. The chain joins TRBV25-1 to TRBJ2-5; TRBD2 is a possible D gene (6 bases). CDR1 is MGHDK and CDR2 is SYGVNS in the germline V gene. The ends were cut back, 3 bases at V and 4 bases at J, with 15 bases in the middle. The CDR3 is 15 amino acids. CDR3 amino acids: CASSEPGRGTETQYF. The CDR3 nucleotides are TGTGCCAGCAGTGAGCCTGGACGGGGGACAGAGACCCAGTACTTC.

CDR3 in DNA: TGTGCCAGCAGACCCCGAGACAGGGGCACCTACAATGAGCAGTTCTTC. Residues: CASRPRDRGTYNEQFF. This rearrangement joins TRBV5-4 to TRBJ2-1; TRBD1 matches 8 bases. Trimming removed 5 bases from V and 2 bases from J; junction bases left unmatched: 9. The CDR3 consists of 16 residues. Germline CDR1 and CDR2: SGHNT and YYREEE (reference sequence).

This chain links TRBV23-1 with TRBJ1-1, with D tentatively TRBD1 (5 bases). TRBV23-1 is reported as an ORF; its role is uncertain. V was clipped by 9 bases and J by 6 bases, with 17 bases between them. The CDR3 consists of 13 residues. The CDR3 here is CAREGQPNPEAFF. In DNA, the CDR3 is TGCGCCAGGGAGGGGCAGCCAAATCCTGAAGCTTTCTTT.

Only a few counts were recorded for this clone. The identical CDR3 is also encoded by other nucleotide sequences in the sample. The rearrangement joins TRBV7-3 to TRBJ2-1; 8 bases are a match to TRBD2. The ends lost 5 bases at V and 4 bases at J; junction bases unmatched: 7. Germline CDR1 reads SGHTA; CDR2 reads FQGTGA. This CDR3 is 15 amino acids long. The CDR3 nucleotides read TGTGCCAGCAGCCTCAGCGGGGGTTCATACAATGAGCAGTTCTTC. It yields the protein CASSLSGGSYNEQFF.

The J gene is TRBJ2-1, the V gene TRBV2, with 11 bases that match TRBD2. The germline V gene has CDR1 SNHLY and CDR2 FYNNEI. The CDR3 runs 14 residues. V was clipped by 4 bases and J by 4 bases; unmatched bases: 0. As DNA, the CDR3 is TGTGCCAGCAGTGGACTAGCGGGGTACAATGAGCAGTTCTTC. It specifies CASSGLAGYNEQFF.

The chain is built from TRBV25-1 and TRBJ1-1; D is ambiguous. The ends were cut back, 2 bases at V and 5 bases at J, with 3 bases in the middle. Germline V gene data show CDR1 as MGHDK and CDR2 as SYGVNS. The CDR3 runs to 11 residues. The CDR3 is CASSERTEAFF. The CDR3 coding sequence is TGTGCCAGCAGTGAACGTACTGAAGCTTTCTTT.

The V call is TRBV29-1, the J call TRBJ1-2; D remains ambiguous. CDR3 length: 12 amino acids. Germline-derived CDR1 and CDR2 are SQVTM and ANQGSEA. V dropped 3 bases and J dropped 6 bases, with 11 bases sitting between them. The DNA for the CDR3 is TGCAGCGTTGATGGGAGGGAGGATGGCTACACCTTC. Translating it yields CSVDGREDGYTF.

The rearrangement links TRBV5-1 to TRBJ1-1; D uncertain. Trimming removed 2 bases from V and 0 bases from J, with 5 bases in between. Germline lookup yields CDR1 SGHRS and CDR2 YFSETQ. The length of the CDR3 is 13 residues. Written as DNA, the CDR3 is TGCGCCAGCAGCTTTAACATGAACACTGAAGCTTTCTTT. This translates into CASSFNMNTEAFF.

The rearrangement joins TRBV30 to TRBJ2-7; TRBD2 matches at 7 bases. The CDR3 has 12 amino acids. V lost 2 bases and J lost 6; bases outside the gene matches: 4. Germline assignment: CDR1 GTSNPN and CDR2 SVGIG (reference sequence). This chain's CDR3 is CAWSMWGGEQYF. In nucleotides, the CDR3 is TGTGCCTGGAGTATGTGGGGGGGCGAGCAGTACTTC. Combining the CDR3 with reference TRBV30 and TRBJ2-7 gives the whole variable domain SQTIHQWPATLVQPVGSPLSLECTVEGTSNPNLYWYRQAAGRGLQLLFYSVGIGQISSEVPQNLSASRPQDRQFILSSKKLLLSDSGFYLCAWSMWGGEQYFGPGTRLTVT.

This chain joins TRBV6-5 and TRBJ1-6; D gene ambiguous. V was shortened by 7 bases and J by 10 bases, with 14 bases between the two germline ends. The germline CDR1 and CDR2 sequences are MNHEY and SVGAGI. This CDR3 has 13 amino acids. This CDR3 reads CASTPGLGSPLHF. The CDR3 nucleotides are TGTGCCAGCACCCCGGGGTTAGGGTCACCCCTCCACTTT.

CDR3 protein: CASSQDRDRGTFF. CDR3 coding DNA: TGCGCCAGCAGCCAAGATCGGGACAGGGGAACTTTCTTT. This sequence joins TRBV4-3 and TRBJ1-1; 10 bases are shared with TRBD1. The CDR3 runs 13 residues. Germline V gives CDR1 LGHNA, CDR2 YSLEER. Unmatched junction bases numbered 4, after V lost 0 bases and J lost 12 bases.

This clone turned up a few times. This sequence joins TRBV5-4 and TRBJ2-2; no firm D call. The CDR3 loop spans 13 amino acids. CDR1 and CDR2 from the germline V gene are SGHNT and YYREEE (reference sequence). V lost 3 bases to trimming and J lost 7 bases, with 10 bases between them. The CDR3 here is CASSSPADGELFF. DNA of the CDR3: TGTGCCAGCAGCTCCCCGGCGGACGGGGAGCTGTTTTTT.

The rearrangement joins TRBV6-5 to TRBJ1-2; no clear D gene. The CDR3 is 11 residues long. V lost 7 bases to trimming and J lost 8 bases, with 11 bases between them. Germline V gene data show CDR1 as MNHEY and CDR2 as SVGAGI. The CDR3 sequence: CASTHGGGYTF. In DNA, the CDR3 is TGTGCCAGCACCCACGGAGGCGGCTACACCTTC.

This clone was picked up a small number of times. This chain links TRBV29-1 with TRBJ1-1; D remains ambiguous. CDR3 length: 14 amino acids. CDR1 is SQVTM, CDR2 ANQGSEA, per germline. V was trimmed by 6 bases and J by 4 bases, leaving 18 bases between them. The CDR3 sequence: CSVVKRLQATEAFF. CDR3 DNA sequence: TGCAGCGTCGTAAAAAGGCTGCAGGCCACTGAAGCTTTCTTT.

The rearrangement joins TRBV7-9 to TRBJ1-6; TRBD1 matches 7 bases. CDR3 length equals 12 residues. CDR1 is SEHNR, CDR2 FQNEAQ, per germline (reference sequence). The junction had 3 bases not matched to a gene; V was cut back by 9 bases and J by 7 bases. CDR3 coding DNA: TGTGCCAGTGGACAGGAAAATTCACCCCTCCACTTT. It specifies CASGQENSPLHF.

A few counts support this clone. The rearrangement links TRBV4-2 to TRBJ2-2; TRBD1 matches 8 bases. This CDR3 has 13 amino acids. The ends lost 4 bases at V and 6 bases at J; junction bases unmatched: 1. From germline, CDR1 is LGHNA and CDR2 YNFKEQ. CDR3 nucleotide sequence: TGTGCCAGCAGCCCGACAGGGGCCGGGGAGCTGTTTTTT. Encoded protein: CASSPTGAGELFF.

To note about this clone: This sample also contains other DNA sequences that code for the same CDR3. This chain connects TRBV5-1 to TRBJ1-1; D is unresolved. Germline values: CDR1 SGHRS, CDR2 YFSETQ. The V and J ends lost 0 bases and 2 bases respectively, with 5 bases between them. This CDR3 is built from 13 residues. The CDR3 DNA follows: TGCGCCAGCAGCTTGGGAGAAAACACTGAAGCTTTCTTT. It specifies CASSLGENTEAFF.

In its sample, this clone was seen a few times. This chain joins TRBV5-4 and TRBJ2-2; TRBD2 matches 10 bases. The CDR3 consists of 17 residues. CDR1 and CDR2 from the germline V gene are SGHNT and YYREEE (reference sequence). V lost 4 bases, J lost 1 base, and 7 bases stayed unmatched. Here the CDR3 DNA reads TGTGCCAGCAGCGTAGGGCCTAGCGGGGGGAACACCGGGGAGCTGTTTTTT. Its translation: CASSVGPSGGNTGELFF.

This clone has a handful of counts. This chain connects TRBV2 to TRBJ2-6; a weak D match, TRBD2 (6 bases). CDR1 is SNHLY and CDR2 is FYNNEI in the germline V gene. With 0 bases removed from V and 2 bases from J, the gap between germline ends came to 11 bases. The CDR3 covers 17 residues. The CDR3 bases are TGTGCCAGCAGTGAAGCTATGGGGAGGCCTGGGGCCAACGTCCTGACTTTC. Translation: CASSEAMGRPGANVLTF.

The V call is TRBV11-2, the J call TRBJ2-5; 12 bases match TRBD2. The J segment lost 4 bases and the V segment lost 5 bases, leaving 5 bases of the junction unmatched. In germline, CDR1 is SGHAT, CDR2 FQNNGV. This CDR3 is 15 amino acids long. The CDR3 sequence: CASSPKLAGGETQYF. Written as DNA, the CDR3 is TGTGCCAGCAGCCCCAAACTAGCGGGGGGAGAGACCCAGTACTTC.

This clone was seen a handful of times. The chain combines TRBV29-1 with TRBJ1-1, with a weak D call TRBD1 (5 bases). This CDR3 contains 14 residues. Trimming took 4 bases from V and 1 from J, leaving 13 bases between them. Germline V gene lookup returns CDR1 SQVTM and CDR2 ANQGSEA. CDR3 in DNA: TGCAGCGTTGGCCGTCTTGGGGCGAACACTGAAGCTTTCTTT. Encoded protein: CSVGRLGANTEAFF.

This clone was counted only a few times. The chain joins TRBV15 to TRBJ2-7; unclear D gene. The CDR3 runs 13 residues. V lost 2 bases and J lost 3, with 8 bases in between. Germline-derived CDR1 and CDR2 are LNHNV and YYDKDF (reference sequence). In DNA form, the CDR3 reads TGTGCCACCAGCAGAAACGGCGGCTACGAGCAGTACTTC. Translation: CATSRNGGYEQYF.

This rearrangement joins TRBV30 to TRBJ1-6; 8 bases match TRBD1. CDR1 is GTSNPN, CDR2 SVGIG, per germline (reference sequence). The CDR3 spans 16 residues. The J segment lost 7 bases and the V segment lost 4 bases, leaving 12 bases of the junction unmatched. This CDR3 reads CAWTPRRDRLNSPLHF. DNA of the CDR3: TGTGCCTGGACCCCCAGACGGGACAGGCTGAATTCACCCCTCCACTTT.

V usage is TRBV5-6 and J usage is TRBJ2-5; D gene ambiguous. Germline CDR1 reads SGHDT; CDR2 reads YYEEEE. The V end was cut by 0 bases, the J end by 5 bases, with 14 bases between. This CDR3 region has 15 residues. The CDR3 region has the DNA TGTGCCAGCAGCTTGGTAGCAGAGACCTGGGAGACCCAGTACTTC. It codes for CASSLVAETWETQYF.

This chain joins TRBV4-3 and TRBJ1-4, with TRBD1 as a possible D gene (5 bases). V was pared by 4 bases and J by 7 bases, with 22 bases between. This CDR3 comprises 17 residues. Germline V lookup: CDR1 LGHNA, CDR2 YSLEER. CDR3 residues: CASSPRPRGGGGEKLFF. In DNA form, the CDR3 reads TGCGCCAGCAGCCCGCGCCCCCGGGGGGGTGGGGGTGAAAAACTGTTTTTT.

The chain is built from TRBV7-2 and TRBJ2-1; D perhaps matches TRBD2 (6 bases). Trimming removed 5 bases at V and 12 bases at J, with 14 bases between. The CDR3 consists of 12 residues. The germline V gene has CDR1 SGHTA and CDR2 FQGNSA. The CDR3 protein is CASSLRELGQFF. The CDR3 DNA sequence: TGTGCCAGCAGCCTCCGGGAGCTTGGGCAGTTCTTC.

In its sample, this clone was seen a few times. The rearrangement uses TRBV7-2 and TRBJ1-2; D perhaps matches TRBD1 (5 bases). Germline assignment: CDR1 SGHTA and CDR2 FQGNSA. This CDR3 region has 14 residues. Trimming pared 2 bases from V and 6 bases from J, leaving 13 bases between. The CDR3 here is CASSLYLQANGYTF. The CDR3 DNA reads as TGTGCCAGCAGCTTATACTTACAGGCTAATGGCTACACCTTC.

V gene TRBV7-2 combines with J gene TRBJ1-2, with 7 bases matching TRBD1. This CDR3 has 14 amino acids. The germline V gene has CDR1 SGHTA and CDR2 FQGNSA. V dropped 5 bases and J dropped 6; count of bases not matched to a gene: 9. DNA of the CDR3: TGTGCCAGCAGCGTACCCCAGGGGGTCCATGGCTACACCTTC. Protein: CASSVPQGVHGYTF.

This clone has more than one count but fewer than ten. The chain joins TRBV21-1 to TRBJ1-1; whether TRBD1, the table's D call, matches the DNA was not checked. TRBV21-1 is given as a pseudogene. This CDR3 has 14 amino acids. The CDR3 region has the DNA TGTGCCAGCAGCAAATCAGGGGGAAACACTGAAGCTTTCTTT. Its protein product is CASSKSGGNTEAFF.